The present T cell receptor (beta chain) was sequenced within a study of blood T cell repertoires in COVID-19. Study in general: Acute and convalescent COVID-19 samples came from the United States, Italy and Spain. Sample material is recorded as cDNA or gDNA derived from T cells, B-cell-depleted T cells, or PBMCs.

Source study methods: For nucleated cells, counts were estimated from reference gene primer amplification. The table came from immunoSEQ multiplex PCR; TCRdb's copy has only in-frame clones and leaves some out. V and J calls plus clone size are reproduced from that table; the DNA served to infer D and trimming. The sample yields approximately 260,000 clones, roughly 80% seen once. Germline V CDR1 and CDR2: GTSNPN, SVGIG (reference sequence). This CDR3 is 11 amino acids long. This receptor was obtained from a woman at least 80 years old with active or convalescent COVID-19. The sequenced sample was peripheral blood. This chain joins TRBV30 and TRBJ1-3, with D maybe TRBD1 (5 bases). CDR3 coding DNA: TGTGCGGGGGACTCCCTATACACCATATATTTT. The encoded protein is CAGDSLYTIYF.